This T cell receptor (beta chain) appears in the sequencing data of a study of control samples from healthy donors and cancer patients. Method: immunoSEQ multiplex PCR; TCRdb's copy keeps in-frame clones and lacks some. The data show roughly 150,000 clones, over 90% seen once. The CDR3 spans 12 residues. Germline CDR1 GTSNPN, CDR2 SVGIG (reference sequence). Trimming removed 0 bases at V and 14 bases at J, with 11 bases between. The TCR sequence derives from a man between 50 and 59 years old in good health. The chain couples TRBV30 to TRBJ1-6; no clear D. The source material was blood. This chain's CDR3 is CAWSVFGLALHF. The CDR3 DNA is TGTGCCTGGAGTGTATTTGGTTTGGCCCTCCACTTT.